The 25 T cell receptor beta chains below were found in one sample sequenced in a study of blood T cell repertoires in COVID-19. Method: immunoSEQ multiplex PCR; TCRdb's copy keeps in-frame clones and lacks some. The profile shows 150,000 to 200,000 clones, around nine tenths of them singletons. Sequencing was performed on peripheral blood. The receptors were gathered from a woman aged 18-29 years who had recovered from COVID-19.

This clone was detected once. This chain connects TRBV11-2 to TRBJ2-6; maybe TRBD1 (5 bases). In germline, CDR1 is SGHAT, CDR2 FQNNGV. CDR3 size: 16 residues. The V and J ends lost 5 bases and 0 bases respectively, with 11 bases between them. CDR3 loop: CASSPGPDSGANVLTF. The CDR3 bases are TGTGCCAGCAGCCCAGGGCCAGACTCTGGGGCCAACGTCCTGACTTTC.

The chain is built from TRBV5-4 and TRBJ2-2; D not resolved. Per germline, CDR1 SGHNT and CDR2 YYREEE (reference sequence). The CDR3 sequence is 14 residues long. The ends were cut back, 4 bases at V and 6 bases at J, with 13 bases in the middle. CDR3 residues: CASSTGPSPGELFF. The DNA for the CDR3 is TGTGCCAGCAGCACGGGTCCCTCTCCCGGGGAGCTGTTTTTT.

The chain carries TRBV7-9 and TRBJ1-2; perhaps TRBD1 as D (6 bases). Germline lookup yields CDR1 SEHNR and CDR2 FQNEAQ (reference sequence). The CDR3 extends over 12 amino acids. The V and J ends lost 1 base and 8 bases respectively, with 8 bases between them. CDR3 in DNA: TGTGCCAGCAGCTTAGGGCAGGGGGGCTACACCTTC. Translation: CASSLGQGGYTF.

V usage is TRBV5-1 and J usage is TRBJ2-3, with 13 bases lining up with TRBD2. This CDR3 has 16 amino acids. Per the germline V gene, CDR1 is SGHRS and CDR2 is YFSETQ. V lost 2 bases, J lost 4 bases, and 4 bases stayed unmatched. CDR3 DNA sequence: TGCGCCAGCAGCTTCACTAGCGGGGGGGCCCCAGATACGCAGTATTTT. It translates to CASSFTSGGAPDTQYF.

The V and J genes are TRBV6-5 and TRBJ1-5; TRBD1 is a possible D gene (6 bases). Trimming shortened V by 2 bases and J by 0 bases, and 8 bases separated the two germline ends. CDR3 size: 15 residues. Germline lookup yields CDR1 MNHEY and CDR2 SVGAGI. The CDR3 DNA is TGTGCCAGCAGTTACCGGACAGATAGCAATCAGCCCCAGCATTTT. Translation gives CASSYRTDSNQPQHF.

This chain connects TRBV28 to TRBJ1-2, with TRBD1 matching over 8 bases. V trimming: 8 bases; J trimming: 6 bases; junction bases outside the gene matches: 8. This CDR3 spans 13 amino acids. Per the germline V gene, CDR1 is MDHEN and CDR2 is SYDVKM. The CDR3, as DNA: TGTGCCAGCCTAGAAGACAGGGGTCATGGCTACACCTTC. Translated: CASLEDRGHGYTF.

J is TRBJ1-2 and V is TRBV29-1; tentatively, D is TRBD1 (5 bases). This CDR3 is built from 10 residues. Between the trimmed V and J ends, which lost 7 bases and 8 bases, there was a span of 11 bases. CDR1 and CDR2 (germline): SQVTM, ANQGSEA. In nucleotides, the CDR3 is TGCAGCGCGCTGACAGCCGGCTACACCTTC. Protein sequence: CSALTAGYTF.

The CDR3 nucleotides read TGTGCCTGGAGTGTAATCGACGGAGTCGAGCAGTTCTTC. Translation gives CAWSVIDGVEQFF. V and J are TRBV30 and TRBJ2-1; D is undetermined. The CDR3 contains 13 residues. CDR1 GTSNPN and CDR2 SVGIG come from the germline V gene (reference sequence). Trimming took 0 bases from V and 10 from J, leaving 13 bases between them.

This chain links TRBV6-5 with TRBJ2-7, with 9 bases lining up with TRBD2. V was pared by 0 bases and J by 2 bases, with 5 bases of the junction left unmatched. The CDR3 runs 16 residues. CDR1 is MNHEY and CDR2 is SVGAGI in the germline V gene. In nucleotides, the CDR3 is TGTGCCAGCAGTTACTCCGGGGCGGGGGGGCCCTACGAGCAGTACTTC. Translating it yields CASSYSGAGGPYEQYF.

The V gene is TRBV4-3, the J gene TRBJ1-4; D perhaps matches TRBD1 (6 bases). Germline V lookup: CDR1 LGHNA, CDR2 YSLEER. V was clipped by 3 bases and J by 3 bases, with 17 bases between them. This CDR3 contains 17 residues. The CDR3 bases are TGCGCCAGCAGCCAGGGATTAACAGGGATGGCTAATGAAAAACTGTTTTTT. It is translated as CASSQGLTGMANEKLFF.

The V and J genes are TRBV4-1 and TRBJ2-5; D possibly corresponds to TRBD1 (6 bases). Trimming cost V 0 bases and J 1 base, with 12 bases left between them. The CDR3 covers 16 residues. CDR1 and CDR2 (germline): MGHRA, YSYEKL. The CDR3 nucleotides are TGCGCCAGCAGCCAAGAGAAGGGGGACGTCCAAGAGACCCAGTACTTC. Translated: CASSQEKGDVQETQYF.

With regard to this clone: At the DNA level, this CDR3 is encoded by other sequences in the same sample as well. The chain has TRBV2 and TRBJ2-5; 9 nucleotides line up with TRBD2. The CDR3 runs to 13 residues. Germline loops: CDR1 SNHLY, CDR2 FYNNEI. V shed 6 bases and J 4 bases; nucleotides not matched to a gene: 3. Here the CDR3 DNA reads TGTGCCAGCAGACTAGCGGGTCTAGAGACCCAGTACTTC. Its translation is CASRLAGLETQYF.

This chain connects TRBV5-1 to TRBJ2-5, with 16 bases lining up with TRBD2. CDR3 length: 18 residues. J gave up 2 bases and V 3 bases, and 7 bases lay outside the gene matches. In germline, CDR1 is SGHRS, CDR2 YFSETQ. CDR3 sequence: CASSWGLAGGTLQETQYF. DNA of the CDR3: TGCGCCAGCAGCTGGGGACTAGCGGGAGGGACCTTACAAGAGACCCAGTACTTC.

This clone came up a few times. CDR3 sequence (DNA): TGCGCCAGCAGCCTTCGACAGACCACTACCTACGAGCAGTACTTC. Its protein is CASSLRQTTTYEQYF. The gene calls are TRBV5-1 and TRBJ2-7; D possibly corresponds to TRBD1 (5 bases). The CDR3 covers 15 residues. Per germline, CDR1 SGHRS and CDR2 YFSETQ. The ends were cut back, 4 bases at V and 2 bases at J, with 16 bases in the middle.

V usage is TRBV3-1 (or the pseudogene TRBV3-2) and J usage is TRBJ2-5, with D perhaps TRBD1 (5 bases). Trimming cost V 2 bases and J 2 bases, with 15 bases left between them. The germline V gene encodes CDR1 LGHDT and CDR2 YNNKEL (reference sequence). CDR3 size: 16 residues. In DNA form, the CDR3 reads TGTGCCAGCAGCCAAAAAACCATGGGGCGTCAAGAGACCCAGTACTTC. It codes for CASSQKTMGRQETQYF.

The chain carries TRBV19 and TRBJ1-1; maybe TRBD1 (6 bases). The V and J ends lost 4 bases and 3 bases respectively, with 15 bases between them. There are 15 residues in the CDR3. Per germline, CDR1 LNHDA and CDR2 SQIVND (reference sequence). The DNA of the CDR3 is TGTGCCAGTAGTAGGGAAGAACAGGGCGACACTGAAGCTTTCTTT. This codes for CASSREEQGDTEAFF.

The chain couples TRBV16 to TRBJ1-5; D is unresolved. The length of the CDR3 is 13 residues. Germline CDR1 KGHSY, CDR2 FQNENV. Between the trimmed V and J ends, which lost 0 bases and 16 bases, there was a span of 16 bases. The DNA of the CDR3 is TGTGCCAGCAGCCAATCCAGTACGATTTTATTCCATTTT. Encoded protein: CASSQSSTILFHF.

The rearrangement uses TRBV19 and TRBJ1-5; no clear D gene. V was pared by 7 bases and J by 5 bases, with 12 bases between. The CDR3 runs 13 residues. Germline V gene lookup returns CDR1 LNHDA and CDR2 SQIVND (reference sequence). The CDR3 is CASKRGFDQPQHF. The DNA of the CDR3 is TGTGCCAGTAAACGGGGATTCGATCAGCCCCAGCATTTT.

The rearrangement joins TRBV6-5 to TRBJ1-6; the match to TRBD1 covers 7 bases. This CDR3 is built from 14 residues. Germline V gives CDR1 MNHEY, CDR2 SVGAGI. Germline trimming cut 0 bases from V and 8 bases from J; bases unmatched to any gene: 1. The CDR3 is CASSYSDRDSPLHF. The CDR3 DNA is TGTGCCAGCAGTTACTCCGACAGGGATTCACCCCTCCACTTT.

This clone appeared once. V usage is TRBV3-1 (or the pseudogene TRBV3-2) and J usage is TRBJ2-3; 9 nucleotides align to TRBD1. CDR1 is LGHDT and CDR2 is YNNKEL in the germline V gene (reference sequence). Germline trimming cut 4 bases from V and 3 bases from J; bases unmatched to any gene: 5. The CDR3 runs to 15 residues. The CDR3 region has the DNA TGTGCCAGCAGCCTAAGCGGGACAGGGACAGATACGCAGTATTTT. It is translated as CASSLSGTGTDTQYF.

On this clone: Other DNA sequences in the sample encode the same CDR3. The V call is TRBV11-2, the J call TRBJ2-5; a weak D match, TRBD2 (6 bases). The CDR3 is 11 amino acids. The V end was cut by 5 bases, the J end by 5 bases, with 6 bases between. Germline CDR1 is SGHAT and CDR2 is FQNNGV. CDR3 sequence (DNA): TGTGCCAGCAGCCGGGGGGAGACCCAGTACTTC. Translating gives CASSRGETQYF.

This chain links TRBV5-5 with TRBJ2-1; 14 bases fit TRBD2. This CDR3 has 18 residues. The junction had 12 bases not matched to a gene; V was cut back by 4 bases and J by 6 bases. CDR1 SGHKS and CDR2 YYEKEE come from the germline V gene (reference sequence). The CDR3 loop reads CASSQTSGGALLRNEQFF. The CDR3 bases are TGTGCCAGCAGCCAGACTAGCGGGGGGGCCCTCTTGCGCAATGAGCAGTTCTTC.

This chain joins TRBV5-1 and TRBJ1-3, with TRBD1 matching over 7 bases. The V and J ends lost 4 bases and 1 base, in that order; junction bases with no gene match: 2. Germline V gives CDR1 SGHRS, CDR2 YFSETQ. The CDR3 is 14 residues long. The CDR3 region has the DNA TGCGCCAGCAGCGAGACAGGGTCTGGAAACACCATATATTTT. Its protein product is CASSETGSGNTIYF. Drawing the rest from reference TRBV5-1 and TRBJ1-3, the complete variable domain is KAGVTQTPRYLIKTRGQQVTLSCSPISGHRSVSWYQQTPGQGLQFLFEYFSETQRNKGNFPGRFSGRQFSNSRSEMNVSTLELGDSALYLCASSETGSGNTIYFGEGSWLTVV.

The chain joins TRBV18 to TRBJ2-5, with D possibly matching TRBD2 (5 bases). This CDR3 has 15 amino acids. The germline V and J ends were trimmed by 6 bases and 5 bases, with 19 bases remaining between them. Germline V lookup: CDR1 KGHSH, CDR2 LQKENI. The CDR3 here is CASSLTRYLSETQYF. Here the CDR3 DNA reads TGTGCCAGCTCGCTCACTAGATATTTATCGGAGACCCAGTACTTC.

This clone occurred once. This chain links TRBV6-5 with TRBJ1-2, with TRBD1 identical over 8 bases. The CDR3 is 12 amino acids. V gave up 5 bases and J gave up 4 bases; unmatched junction bases: 0. Per germline, CDR1 MNHEY and CDR2 SVGAGI. The CDR3 DNA is TGTGCCAGCAGTACAGGGGGCTATGGCTACACCTTC. Translation gives CASSTGGYGYTF.